Presented here are 20 T cell receptor beta chains from one specimen sequenced in a study of cytomegalovirus exposure and HLA in healthy donors. Method: immunoSEQ multiplex PCR; TCRdb's copy keeps in-frame clones and lacks some. The sample consists of hundreds of thousands of clones, approximately 88% of them appearing once. The sequencing sample was made of PBMCs. These receptors originate from a woman in her 30s in good health and CMV-seropositive.

This chain joins TRBV10-3 and TRBJ2-1; 11 bases align to TRBD2. The germline V gene has CDR1 ENHRY and CDR2 SYGVKD. The V and J ends lost 6 bases and 7 bases, in that order; junction bases with no gene match: 11. This CDR3 comprises 16 residues. CDR3 coding DNA: TGTGCCATCAGAGCAGGGACTAGCGGAGACAAGAATGAGCAGTTCTTC. It encodes CAIRAGTSGDKNEQFF.

The chain has TRBV6-5 and TRBJ1-5; D is ambiguous. CDR1 and CDR2 (germline): MNHEY, SVGAGI. Trimming took 10 bases from V and 6 from J, leaving 16 bases between them. The CDR3 sequence is 13 residues long. In DNA form, the CDR3 reads TGTGCCACCAGACGCGGGGTTGCTCAGCCCCAGCATTTT. It encodes CATRRGVAQPQHF.

The V and J genes are TRBV28 and TRBJ2-6, with D perhaps matching TRBD1 (6 bases). V was shortened by 4 bases and J by 0 bases, with 13 bases between the two germline ends. Germline V gene sequence: CDR1 MDHEN, CDR2 SYDVKM. This CDR3 contains 17 residues. The CDR3: CASSSALGGSGANVLTF. In DNA form, the CDR3 reads TGTGCCAGCAGTTCAGCTCTAGGGGGCTCTGGGGCCAACGTCCTGACTTTC.

This chain connects TRBV2 to TRBJ2-7; 13 nucleotides agree with TRBD2. Per germline, CDR1 SNHLY and CDR2 FYNNEI. J was trimmed by 2 bases and V by 6 bases; bases with no gene match: 1. The CDR3 is 14 residues long. The CDR3 nucleotides read TGTGCCAGCAGAACTAGCGGGAGGGCCTACGAGCAGTACTTC. Its translation: CASRTSGRAYEQYF.

The rearrangement joins TRBV5-1 to TRBJ2-1, with TRBD2 matching over 8 bases. The CDR3 extends over 16 amino acids. Germline trimming cut 1 base from V and 6 bases from J; bases unmatched to any gene: 9. Germline V gene data show CDR1 as SGHRS and CDR2 as YFSETQ. This chain's CDR3 is CASSLLMRGASNEQFF. The CDR3, as DNA: TGCGCCAGCAGCTTGCTGATGCGGGGGGCAAGCAATGAGCAGTTCTTC.

V gene TRBV30 combines with J gene TRBJ1-3; D may be TRBD1 (5 bases). Germline V gives CDR1 GTSNPN, CDR2 SVGIG (reference sequence). The CDR3 is 16 residues long. The V and J ends lost 1 base and 0 bases respectively, with 13 bases between them. The CDR3 nucleotides read TGTGCCTGGAGTGCCTTTGGCAGGGACTCTGGAAACACCATATATTTT. Residues: CAWSAFGRDSGNTIYF.

V is TRBV5-1 and J is TRBJ2-1, with 8 bases matching TRBD2. With V trimmed by 7 bases and J by 4 bases, 4 bases remained unmatched. The CDR3 has 13 amino acids. CDR1 is SGHRS and CDR2 is YFSETQ in the germline V gene. The CDR3 bases are TGCGCCAGCGGTACTAGCGGATACAATGAGCAGTTCTTC. The encoded protein is CASGTSGYNEQFF.

The V and J genes are TRBV27 and TRBJ1-1; D might be TRBD1 (6 bases). V shed 5 bases and J shed 2 bases, with 18 bases lying between them. CDR1 MNHEY and CDR2 SMNVEV come from the germline V gene (reference sequence). This CDR3 region has 16 residues. CDR3 sequence reads: CASSPYADSPNTEAFF. For the CDR3, the DNA is TGTGCCAGCAGTCCCTATGCGGACAGCCCTAACACTGAAGCTTTCTTT.

CDR3: CASSFSGTMVGELFF. The CDR3 DNA reads as TGCGCCAGCAGCTTTAGTGGGACTATGGTCGGGGAGCTGTTTTTT. This chain connects TRBV5-1 to TRBJ2-2; TRBD2 agrees at 7 bases. CDR3 size: 15 residues. Unmatched junction bases numbered 8, after V lost 2 bases and J lost 7 bases. The germline V gene encodes CDR1 SGHRS and CDR2 YFSETQ. Together with reference TRBV5-1 and TRBJ2-2, the CDR3 gives the full variable domain: KAGVTQTPRYLIKTRGQQVTLSCSPISGHRSVSWYQQTPGQGLQFLFEYFSETQRNKGNFPGRFSGRQFSNSRSEMNVSTLELGDSALYLCASSFSGTMVGELFFGEGSRLTVL.

The gene calls are TRBV9 and TRBJ2-1; no clear D gene. The length of the CDR3 is 12 residues. V lost 5 bases to trimming and J lost 2 bases, with 5 bases between them. CDR1 and CDR2 from the germline V gene are SGDLS and YYNGEE. DNA for the CDR3: TGTGCCAGCAGTATGACCTACAATGAGCAGTTCTTC. Protein: CASSMTYNEQFF.

The rearrangement links TRBV18 to TRBJ2-7; 8 nucleotides line up with TRBD1. The CDR3 covers 15 residues. Germline V gives CDR1 KGHSH, CDR2 LQKENI. V shed 5 bases, J shed 3 bases, and the junction held 9 bases outside the gene matches. CDR3 residues: CASSTGTGGFYEQYF. The CDR3 DNA follows: TGTGCCAGCTCAACTGGGACAGGAGGTTTCTACGAGCAGTACTTC.

This clone occurred a few times. V usage is TRBV10-3 and J usage is TRBJ2-2; maybe TRBD2 (5 bases). The length of the CDR3 is 14 residues. V shed 7 bases and J shed 6 bases, with 15 bases lying between them. CDR1 and CDR2 from the germline V gene are ENHRY and SYGVKD. CDR3 bases: TGTGCCATCAAGGCCCCCTCGGAGGCCGGGGAGCTGTTTTTT. Translating gives CAIKAPSEAGELFF.

This clone has only one observation. This chain joins TRBV7-9 and TRBJ2-7; D is unresolved. The CDR3 has 17 residues. V dropped 1 base and J dropped 7 bases, with 23 bases sitting between them. Germline V gene sequence: CDR1 SEHNR, CDR2 FQNEAQ (reference sequence). The CDR3 DNA follows: TGTGCCAGCAGCTTAGGCCCCTGGGGTTCCACCCCGCGGGAGCAGTACTTC. Its protein product is CASSLGPWGSTPREQYF.

The V gene is TRBV14, the J gene TRBJ2-7; D remains unclear. The V and J ends lost 0 bases and 6 bases respectively, with 6 bases between them. CDR3 size: 12 residues. Germline-derived CDR1 and CDR2 are SGHDN and FVKESK. CDR3 in DNA: TGTGCCAGCAGCCAAGAAGGCGGCGAGCAGTACTTC. As protein: CASSQEGGEQYF. Combining the CDR3 with reference TRBV14 and TRBJ2-7 gives the whole variable domain EAGVTQFPSHSVIEKGQTVTLRCDPISGHDNLYWYRRVMGKEIKFLLHFVKESKQDESGMPNNRFLAERTGGTYSTLKVQPAELEDSGVYFCASSQEGGEQYFGPGTRLTVT.

This chain connects TRBV11-2 to TRBJ2-7, with D possibly being TRBD1 or TRBD2 (5 bases each). The CDR3 is made up of 13 amino acids. Trimming shortened V by 4 bases and J by 6 bases, and 13 bases separated the two germline ends. Germline-derived CDR1 and CDR2 are SGHAT and FQNNGV. The CDR3 here is CASSSSGALEQYF. CDR3 in DNA: TGTGCCAGCAGCTCCTCCGGGGCCCTCGAGCAGTACTTC.

The chain links TRBV7-6 to TRBJ2-1; unclear D gene. The CDR3 extends over 11 amino acids. Germline values: CDR1 SGHVS, CDR2 FNYEAQ. V lost 1 base and J 10 bases, leaving 5 bases between the germline ends. The chain's CDR3 is CASSLGTEQFF. The CDR3 coding sequence is TGTGCCAGCAGCTTAGGAACCGAGCAGTTCTTC.

The rearrangement uses TRBV11-2 and TRBJ2-1; the D gene could be TRBD1 or TRBD2 (5 bases each). Germline V lookup: CDR1 SGHAT, CDR2 FQNNGV. Trimming removed 4 bases from V and 4 bases from J, with 14 bases in between. CDR3 size: 15 residues. The CDR3 nucleotides are TGTGCCAGCAGCTCCCCTGGGACCCCGTACAATGAGCAGTTCTTC. It encodes CASSSPGTPYNEQFF.

This clone was found once. The CDR3 region is CASRGLRSNQPQHF. CDR3 sequence (DNA): TGTGCCAGCAGGGGGCTGAGGAGCAATCAGCCCCAGCATTTT. The V and J genes are TRBV28 and TRBJ1-5, with D possibly matching TRBD1 (5 bases). Germline V gene lookup returns CDR1 MDHEN and CDR2 SYDVKM. V lost 6 bases, J lost 1 base, and 10 bases lay in between. The CDR3 runs 14 residues.

The V and J genes are TRBV6-1 and TRBJ2-3; 8 bases are shared with TRBD2. CDR3 length equals 16 residues. The V gene's germline CDR1 is MNHNS and CDR2 SASEGT. Germline trimming cut 1 base from V and 2 bases from J; bases unmatched to any gene: 5. The CDR3 sequence is CASSEERERYTDTQYF. CDR3 DNA sequence: TGTGCCAGCAGTGAAGAGCGGGAGCGGTACACAGATACGCAGTATTTT.

The chain uses TRBV14 and TRBJ2-1; a weak D match, TRBD1 (5 bases). CDR1 is SGHDN, CDR2 FVKESK, per germline. The CDR3 consists of 13 residues. The V and J ends lost 0 bases and 15 bases respectively, with 15 bases between them. DNA for the CDR3: TGTGCCAGCAGCCAAGAAAGGCAGGGCTTCTTGTTCTTC. Its protein is CASSQERQGFLFF.